The clone carrying this TCR beta chain has a handful of counts. As originally analysed: Amplification with reference gene primers provided the estimates of nucleated cell counts. Repertoires were generated with immunoSEQ multiplex PCR, while TCRdb's copy carries only in-frame clones and drops some. The V and J calls and the clone size are those of that table, but D and trimming were determined from the DNA. The sample carries 150,000 or so clones, over 75% recorded once. Germline V gene sequence: CDR1 SEHNR, CDR2 FQNEAQ (reference sequence). This CDR3 contains 13 residues. Trimming shortened V by 5 bases and J by 2 bases, and 7 bases separated the two germline ends. These data are taken from a study of blood T cell repertoires in COVID-19. Study background: Acute and convalescent COVID-19 specimens originated in the United States, Italy and Spain. The analysed material was cDNA or gDNA that came from T cells, B-cell-depleted T cells, or PBMCs.

The Seattle patients, enrolled during active infection, were followed longitudinally. This TCR came from a man aged 55 to 69 with COVID-19, enrolled during active disease. This chain joins TRBV7-9 and TRBJ1-3; no clear D gene. The sample was peripheral blood. The CDR3 spells CASSPPTGNTIYF. CDR3 bases: TGTGCCAGCAGCCCGCCTACTGGAAACACCATATATTTT.